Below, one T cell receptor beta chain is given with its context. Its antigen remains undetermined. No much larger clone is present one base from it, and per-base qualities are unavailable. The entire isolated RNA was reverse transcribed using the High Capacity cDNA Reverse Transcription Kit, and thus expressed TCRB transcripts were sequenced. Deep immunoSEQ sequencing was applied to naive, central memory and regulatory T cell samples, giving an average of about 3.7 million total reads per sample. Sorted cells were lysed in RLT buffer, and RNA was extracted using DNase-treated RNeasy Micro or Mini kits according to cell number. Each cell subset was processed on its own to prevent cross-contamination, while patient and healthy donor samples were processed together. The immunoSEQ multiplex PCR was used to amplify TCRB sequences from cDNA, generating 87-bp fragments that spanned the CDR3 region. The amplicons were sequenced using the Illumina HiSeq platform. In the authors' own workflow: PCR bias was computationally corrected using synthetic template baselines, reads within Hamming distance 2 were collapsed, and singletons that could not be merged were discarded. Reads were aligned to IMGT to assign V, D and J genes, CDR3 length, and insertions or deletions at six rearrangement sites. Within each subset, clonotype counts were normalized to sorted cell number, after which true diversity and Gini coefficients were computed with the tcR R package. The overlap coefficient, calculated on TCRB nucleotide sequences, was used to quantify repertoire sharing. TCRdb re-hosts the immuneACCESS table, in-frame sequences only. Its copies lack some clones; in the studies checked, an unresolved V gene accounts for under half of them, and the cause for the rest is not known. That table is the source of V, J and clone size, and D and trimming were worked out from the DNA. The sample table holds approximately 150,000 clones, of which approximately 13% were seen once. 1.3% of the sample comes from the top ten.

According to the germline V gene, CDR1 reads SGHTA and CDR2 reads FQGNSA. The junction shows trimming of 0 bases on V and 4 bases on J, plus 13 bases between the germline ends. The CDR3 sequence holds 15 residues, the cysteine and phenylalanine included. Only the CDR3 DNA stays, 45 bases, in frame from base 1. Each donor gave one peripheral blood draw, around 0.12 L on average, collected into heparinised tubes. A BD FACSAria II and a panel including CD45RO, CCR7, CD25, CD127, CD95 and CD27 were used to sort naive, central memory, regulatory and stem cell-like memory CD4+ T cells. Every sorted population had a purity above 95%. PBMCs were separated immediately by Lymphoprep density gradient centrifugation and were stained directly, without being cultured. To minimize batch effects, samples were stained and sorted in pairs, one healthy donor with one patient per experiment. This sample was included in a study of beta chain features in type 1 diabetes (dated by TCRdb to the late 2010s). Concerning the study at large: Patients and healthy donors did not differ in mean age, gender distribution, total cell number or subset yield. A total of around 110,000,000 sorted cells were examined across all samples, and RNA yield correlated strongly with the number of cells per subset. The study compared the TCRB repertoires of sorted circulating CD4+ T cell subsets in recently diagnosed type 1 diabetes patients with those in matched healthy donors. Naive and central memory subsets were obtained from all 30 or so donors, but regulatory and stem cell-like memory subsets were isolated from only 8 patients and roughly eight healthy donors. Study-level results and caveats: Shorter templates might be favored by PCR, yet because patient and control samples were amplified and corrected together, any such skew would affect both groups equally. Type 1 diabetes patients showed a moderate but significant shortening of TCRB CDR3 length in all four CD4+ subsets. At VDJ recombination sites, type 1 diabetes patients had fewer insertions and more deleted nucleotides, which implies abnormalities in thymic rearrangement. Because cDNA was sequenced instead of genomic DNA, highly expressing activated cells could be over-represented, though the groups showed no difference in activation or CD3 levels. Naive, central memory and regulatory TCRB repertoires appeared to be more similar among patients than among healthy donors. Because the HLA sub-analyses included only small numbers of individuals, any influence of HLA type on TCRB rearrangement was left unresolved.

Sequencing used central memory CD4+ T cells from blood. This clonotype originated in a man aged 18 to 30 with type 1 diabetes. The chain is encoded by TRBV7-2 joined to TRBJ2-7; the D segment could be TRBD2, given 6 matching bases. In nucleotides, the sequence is TGTGCCAGCAGCTTAGCGGCGGGGAGCCAATACGAGCAGTACTTC. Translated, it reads CASSLAAGSQYEQYF.